This T cell receptor beta chain comes out of a study of blood T cell repertoires in COVID-19. This clone was seen a handful of times. The cohort comprised adults aged roughly 18 to 95 years residing in about two dozen US areas. Cohorts were determined from participant-reported clinical history. Measured with immunoSEQ multiplex PCR; TCRdb has only the in-frame clones, and not every one. This table has 250,000 to 300,000 clones, roughly nine tenths appearing once. Germline CDR1 reads SGHNT; CDR2 reads YYREEE (reference sequence). This CDR3 has 16 residues. The V end was cut by 0 bases, the J end by 7 bases, with 19 bases between.

Material for sequencing was PBMCs or T cells enriched from blood (not recorded which). V is TRBV5-4 and J is TRBJ1-2, with D possibly being TRBD1 (6 bases). The clonotype was recovered from a human donor in a cohort exposed to, infected with or recovered from COVID-19 (not recorded which). The donor label of this sample is uncertain. DNA of the CDR3: TGTGCCAGCAGCTTGGGCGGGGGGCCTGTGACGCGTGGCTACACCTTC. This codes for CASSLGGGPVTRGYTF.